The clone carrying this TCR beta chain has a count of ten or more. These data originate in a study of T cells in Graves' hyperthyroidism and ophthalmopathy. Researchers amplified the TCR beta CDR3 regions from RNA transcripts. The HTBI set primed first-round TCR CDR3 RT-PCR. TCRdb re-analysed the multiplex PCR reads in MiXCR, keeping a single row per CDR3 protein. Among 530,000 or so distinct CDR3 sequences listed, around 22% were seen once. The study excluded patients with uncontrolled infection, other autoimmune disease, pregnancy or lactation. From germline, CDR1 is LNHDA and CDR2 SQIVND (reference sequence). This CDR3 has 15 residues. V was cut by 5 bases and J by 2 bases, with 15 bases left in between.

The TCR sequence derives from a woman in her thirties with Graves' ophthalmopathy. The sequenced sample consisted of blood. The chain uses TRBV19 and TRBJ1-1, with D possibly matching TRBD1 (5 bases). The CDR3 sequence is CASSPDLGHNTEAFF. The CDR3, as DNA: TGTGCCAGTAGTCCAGATCTCGGACATAACACTGAAGCTTTCTTT.